The 9 T cell receptor beta chains given below trace back to one sample, sequenced in a study of blood T cell repertoires in COVID-19 (dated by TCRdb to 2020 to 2022). The library came from the immunoSEQ multiplex PCR assay. As stored in TCRdb, this immuneACCESS dataset retains in-frame rearrangements with V and J assigned. A fraction of the clones does not appear; measured against another copy, unresolved V genes explain less than half of the discrepancy, and the remainder lacks a known reason. A total of 60,000 or so clones appear in this sample, approximately 85% of them only once. The ten top clones hold around 19% of the sample. The sample comprised peripheral blood. These receptors were taken from a human donor in a cohort sampled during active COVID-19.

J is TRBJ2-3 and V is TRBV25-1; TRBD2 might be the D (5 bases). From germline, CDR1 is MGHDK and CDR2 SYGVNS. Trimming pared 3 bases from V and 1 base from J, leaving 8 bases between. This CDR3 is built from 14 residues. As DNA, the CDR3 is TGTGCCAGCAGTGAGCTCGGGGGCACAGATACGCAGTATTTT. It yields the protein CASSELGGTDTQYF.

The chain combines TRBV7-2 with TRBJ2-7; 11 bases map to TRBD1. The V gene end was trimmed by 5 bases and the J gene end by 6 bases; junction bases not matched to a gene: 6. Germline loops: CDR1 SGHTA, CDR2 FQGNSA. This CDR3 has 14 amino acids. The CDR3 loop reads CASSPGTGGREQYF. CDR3 sequence (DNA): TGTGCCAGCAGCCCCGGGACAGGGGGGCGCGAGCAGTACTTC.

The V gene is TRBV6-2 or TRBV6-3, the J gene TRBJ2-1; 8 bases align to TRBD2. The J segment lost 3 bases and the V segment lost 4 bases, leaving 11 bases of the junction unmatched. This CDR3 comprises 17 residues. Germline V gene lookup returns CDR1 MNHEY and CDR2 SVGEGT. The CDR3 DNA sequence: TGTGCCAGCAGTTCCGACTTAGCGGGGTTATACTACAATGAGCAGTTCTTC. Its protein is CASSSDLAGLYYNEQFF.

The chain links TRBV5-4 to TRBJ1-1; weak D call: TRBD1 (5 bases). The CDR3 totals 14 residues. The V end was cut by 1 base, the J end by 4 bases, with 11 bases between. Germline assignment: CDR1 SGHNT and CDR2 YYREEE (reference sequence). The DNA of the CDR3 is TGTGCCAGCAGCTTGTCAGGGTTCAGCACTGAAGCTTTCTTT. Protein product: CASSLSGFSTEAFF.

The chain is built from TRBV5-1 and TRBJ1-2, with 7 bases lining up with TRBD1. Looked up from germline, CDR1 is SGHRS and CDR2 is YFSETQ. The CDR3 extends over 16 amino acids. The junction had 9 bases not matched to a gene; V was cut back by 4 bases and J by 0 bases. The DNA of the CDR3 is TGCGCCAGCAGCCCTGGGACAGCTTCATCTAACTATGGCTACACCTTC. Protein: CASSPGTASSNYGYTF.

CDR3 bases: TGCGCCAGCAGCCAAGACCAGGGGCGCTCAGATACGCAGTATTTT. Translated, it gives CASSQDQGRSDTQYF. J is TRBJ2-3 and V is TRBV4-3, with D tentatively TRBD1 (6 bases). CDR1 and CDR2 from the germline V gene are LGHNA and YSLEER. V lost 0 bases and J 4 bases, leaving 11 bases between the germline ends. The CDR3 is made up of 15 amino acids.

The chain carries TRBV7-9 and TRBJ2-1; D not certain. Trimming shortened V by 1 base and J by 6 bases, and 13 bases separated the two germline ends. Germline V CDR1 and CDR2: SEHNR, FQNEAQ (reference sequence). The CDR3 contains 15 residues. The CDR3: CASSLVAGAANEQFF. The CDR3, as DNA: TGTGCCAGCAGCTTAGTGGCTGGTGCGGCCAATGAGCAGTTCTTC.

V is TRBV27 and J is TRBJ2-7; TRBD1 matches 11 bases. V lost 0 bases, J lost 4 bases, and 2 bases stayed unmatched. Germline V gives CDR1 MNHEY, CDR2 SMNVEV (reference sequence). The CDR3 is made up of 15 amino acids. This CDR3 is CASSLSGQGEYEQYF. The CDR3, as DNA: TGTGCCAGCAGTTTATCGGGACAGGGGGAGTACGAGCAGTACTTC.

V gene TRBV5-4 combines with J gene TRBJ2-5; 10 bases map to TRBD1. J gave up 5 bases and V 4 bases, and 8 bases lay outside the gene matches. The CDR3 runs 15 residues. The V gene's germline CDR1 is SGHNT and CDR2 YYREEE (reference sequence). DNA of the CDR3: TGTGCCAGCAGCCAGACGACAGGGGGCGCGGAGACCCAGTACTTC. Translation gives CASSQTTGGAETQYF.